A single sample gave rise to the 11 T cell receptor beta chains below, sequenced in a study of vaccination and CD4 T cells after COVID-19. The antigens of these receptors remain unknown. Treatment described: roughly 11-day PBMC culture with coronavirus spike peptide pools or control peptides (ViraFEST assay). Cultured CD4+ T cell DNA was sequenced using the Oncomine TCR Beta short-read assay. TCRdb used MiXCR to reprocess the PCR reads, holding one entry per CDR3 protein. The table has more than 13,000 distinct CDR3 sequences, around 55% seen once. The sequencing here drew on CD4+ T cells from blood, cultured in vitro, taken before SARS-CoV-2 vaccination. The source is a human donor who had recovered from COVID-19.

This clonotype was picked up one time. The chain couples TRBV20-1 to TRBJ2-7; 8 bases fit TRBD2. The CDR3 is 14 amino acids. The V and J ends lost 6 bases and 7 bases, in that order; junction bases with no gene match: 14. Per germline, CDR1 DFQATT and CDR2 SNEGSKA (reference sequence). In nucleotides, the CDR3 is TGCAGTGCAGCGCGTGGGATAGCGGGACTTGAGCAGTACTTC. The encoded protein is CSAARGIAGLEQYF.

V is TRBV5-4 and J is TRBJ2-5; TRBD1 matches at 8 bases. With 5 bases clipped from V and 7 bases from J, the junction kept 13 bases outside the gene matches. This CDR3 has 15 amino acids. Looked up from germline, CDR1 is SGHNT and CDR2 is YYREEE (reference sequence). The CDR3 nucleotides read TGTGCCAGCAGAGAAGGACAGGGCCTACCGGGGACCCAGTACTTC. It is translated as CASREGQGLPGTQYF.

This clonotype was seen a handful of times. The gene calls are TRBV11-2 and TRBJ1-1; weak D call: TRBD1 (5 bases). Germline lookup yields CDR1 SGHAT and CDR2 FQNNGV. The CDR3 extends over 13 amino acids. The V and J ends lost 3 bases and 8 bases respectively, with 13 bases between them. DNA for the CDR3: TGTGCCAGCAGCTTCGTCCGGGGGTTCGAAGCTTTCTTT. Translated, it gives CASSFVRGFEAFF.

V is TRBV7-2 and J is TRBJ1-3; no reliable D call. CDR1 SGHTA and CDR2 FQGNSA come from the germline V gene. Between the trimmed V and J ends, which lost 5 bases and 8 bases, there was a span of 19 bases. This CDR3 spans 15 amino acids. This CDR3 is CASSPYRVYWDTIYF. In DNA form, the CDR3 reads TGTGCCAGCAGCCCCTACCGAGTCTACTGGGACACCATATATTTT.

This clonotype was seen more than once but under ten times. This sequence joins TRBV27 and TRBJ2-7; possibly TRBD1 or TRBD2 for D (5 bases each). The CDR3 sequence is 19 residues long. The V end lost 5 bases, the J end lost 1 base, and 27 bases lay between the germline ends. CDR1 MNHEY and CDR2 SMNVEV come from the germline V gene (reference sequence). The CDR3 loop is CASSPWGTGAETWSYEQYF. The CDR3 coding sequence is TGTGCCAGCAGTCCCTGGGGAACCGGGGCAGAGACGTGGTCCTACGAGCAGTACTTC.

This chain uses TRBV20-1 with TRBJ2-2; 8 positions agree with TRBD1. V lost 3 bases to trimming and J lost 1 base; unmatched junction nucleotides: 7. The CDR3 totals 16 residues. CDR1 and CDR2 (germline): DFQATT, SNEGSKA (reference sequence). The CDR3 nucleotides are TGCAGTGCTAGCCTATTTGGGACAGGGAACACCGGGGAGCTGTTTTTT. Translated: CSASLFGTGNTGELFF.

This chain connects TRBV7-2 to TRBJ2-1, with D unclear. CDR1 is SGHTA and CDR2 is FQGNSA in the germline V gene. V lost 2 bases and J 0 bases, leaving 8 bases between the germline ends. The CDR3 has 15 amino acids. The CDR3 region is CASSLKVGSYNEQFF. The CDR3 region has the DNA TGTGCCAGCAGCTTAAAGGTGGGCTCCTACAATGAGCAGTTCTTC.

This chain joins TRBV30 and TRBJ1-1; the match to TRBD1 covers 8 bases. Unmatched junction bases numbered 9, after V lost 1 base and J lost 5 bases. The CDR3 is 15 residues long. Germline CDR1 and CDR2: GTSNPN and SVGIG (reference sequence). The CDR3 reads CAWSASRDRRTEAFF. The CDR3 nucleotides are TGTGCCTGGAGTGCTTCTCGGGACAGGAGGACTGAAGCTTTCTTT.

In this sample, this clonotype turned up once. This sequence joins TRBV7-3 and TRBJ1-5; D not resolved. Germline V gene sequence: CDR1 SGHTA, CDR2 FQGTGA. V was cut by 1 base and J by 5 bases, with 0 bases left in between. This CDR3 has 11 amino acids. The CDR3 here is CASSLNQPQHF. The DNA of the CDR3 is TGTGCCAGCAGCTTAAATCAGCCCCAGCATTTT.

This clonotype was counted a single time. The chain recombines TRBV2 with TRBJ2-2, with 8 positions matching TRBD2. The trim removed 8 bases at V and 2 bases at J, leaving 4 bases unmatched. CDR3 length: 14 residues. In germline, CDR1 is SNHLY, CDR2 FYNNEI. CDR3 protein: CASRLASNTGELFF. Here the CDR3 DNA reads TGTGCCAGCCGACTAGCGAGTAACACCGGGGAGCTGTTTTTT.

The gene calls are TRBV27 and TRBJ2-3; 7 positions match TRBD1. Per germline, CDR1 MNHEY and CDR2 SMNVEV (reference sequence). V gave up 6 bases and J gave up 4 bases; unmatched junction bases: 4. The CDR3 length is 13 residues. CDR3 DNA sequence: TGTGCCAGCAGGCGACAGGGTCCAGATACGCAGTATTTT. Translation: CASRRQGPDTQYF.